The sample holds one count of the clone carrying this TCR beta chain. Its antigen is not known. In germline, CDR1 is MNHEY, CDR2 SMNVEV (reference sequence). The V segment lost 7 bases and the J segment 0 bases; nucleotides outside the gene matches: 17. The CDR3 length is 18 residues. The source of the sample is a study of T cells in localized non-small cell lung cancer. Whole-study results and caveats: Sequencing involved a lone tumor region, leaving heterogeneity possible. It was uninvolved adjacent lung that showed the highest T cell clonality, exceeding tumor. Among blood samples, higher T cell density accompanied longer overall survival. Appearing in adjacent lung were a median about 60 of the top 100 tumor clones.

Assay used: immunoSEQ multiplex PCR; TCRdb lists only in-frame clones, some missing. The sample consists of approximately 31,000 clones, 80% to 90% of them appearing once. This chain uses TRBV27 with TRBJ1-1; 7 bases agree with TRBD1. The starting material was peripheral blood, obtained before any cancer treatment. This TCR came from a male donor at least 60 years old with stage III lung adenocarcinoma. In DNA, the CDR3 is TGTGCCAGCATTAGTGGGGTCGGGACAGCAAACATGAACACTGAAGCTTTCTTT. Encoded protein: CASISGVGTANMNTEAFF.